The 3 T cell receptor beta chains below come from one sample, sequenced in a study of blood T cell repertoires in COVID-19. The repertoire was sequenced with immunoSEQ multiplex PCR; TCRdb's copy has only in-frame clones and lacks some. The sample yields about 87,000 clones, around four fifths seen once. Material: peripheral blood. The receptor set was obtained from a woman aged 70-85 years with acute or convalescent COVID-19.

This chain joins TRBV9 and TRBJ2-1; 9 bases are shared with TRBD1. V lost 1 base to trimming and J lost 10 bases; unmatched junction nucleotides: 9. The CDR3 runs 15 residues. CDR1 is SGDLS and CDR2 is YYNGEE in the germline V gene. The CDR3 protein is CASSVLGTGLTEQFF. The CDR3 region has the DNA TGTGCCAGCAGCGTACTAGGGACAGGGTTAACCGAGCAGTTCTTC. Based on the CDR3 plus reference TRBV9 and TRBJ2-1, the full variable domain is DSGVTQTPKHLITATGQRVTLRCSPRSGDLSVYWYQQSLDQGLQFLIQYYNGEERAKGNILERFSAQQFPDLHSELNLSSLELGDSALYFCASSVLGTGLTEQFFGPGTRLTVL.

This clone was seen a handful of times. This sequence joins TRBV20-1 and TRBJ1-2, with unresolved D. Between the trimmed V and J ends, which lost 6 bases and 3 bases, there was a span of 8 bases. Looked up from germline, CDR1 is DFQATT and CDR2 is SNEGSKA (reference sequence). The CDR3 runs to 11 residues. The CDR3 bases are TGCAGTGCCTATAAAGACTATGGCTACACCTTC. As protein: CSAYKDYGYTF.

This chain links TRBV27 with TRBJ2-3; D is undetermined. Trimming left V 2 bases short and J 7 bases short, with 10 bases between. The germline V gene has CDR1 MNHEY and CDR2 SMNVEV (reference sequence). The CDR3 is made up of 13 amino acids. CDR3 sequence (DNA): TGTGCCAGCAGTTTAGGCGAGGCTTATACGCAGTATTTT. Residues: CASSLGEAYTQYF.